One sample yielded the 21 T cell receptor beta chains listed below, sequenced in a study of OX40 agonist ivuxolimab in advanced cancers. The table came from immunoSEQ multiplex PCR; TCRdb's copy has only in-frame clones and leaves some out. The sample holds tens of thousands of clones, nearly 80% seen once. Sequences were derived from CD4+ or CD8+ T cells sorted from blood, sampled in a trial of the OX40 agonist ivuxolimab. The receptor set was obtained from an adult with an advanced solid tumor such as melanoma, head and neck, liver or kidney cancer.

This clone has just one count. CDR3 residues: CASSPGHRYRDTDTQYF. CDR3 DNA: TGTGCCAGCAGCCCCGGTCATCGGTACAGAGACACAGATACGCAGTATTTT. V usage is TRBV7-3 and J usage is TRBJ2-3; D is unresolved. V lost 5 bases to trimming and J lost 2 bases, with 20 bases between them. The CDR3 spans 17 residues. The germline CDR1 and CDR2 sequences are SGHTA and FQGTGA. The full variable domain, in which reference TRBV7-3 and TRBJ2-3 provide the parts outside the CDR3, is GAGVSQTPSNKVTEKGKYVELRCDPISGHTALYWYRQSLGQGPEFLIYFQGTGAADDSGLPNDRFFAVRPEGSVSTLKIQRTERGDSAVYLCASSPGHRYRDTDTQYFGPGTRLTVL.

In its sample, this clone was seen a few times. The rearrangement uses TRBV18 and TRBJ2-3; D gene uncertain. The CDR3 sequence is 13 residues long. The germline V gene encodes CDR1 KGHSH and CDR2 LQKENI. V lost 4 bases to trimming and J lost 0 bases, with 5 bases between them. This CDR3 is CASSRVSTDTQYF. CDR3 sequence (DNA): TGTGCCAGCTCACGCGTGAGCACAGATACGCAGTATTTT.

A word on this clone: The identical CDR3 is also encoded by other nucleotide sequences in the sample. This chain links TRBV27 with TRBJ1-6; possible D gene TRBD1, 6 bases. CDR1 and CDR2 from the germline V gene are MNHEY and SMNVEV (reference sequence). The CDR3 spans 16 residues. V was trimmed by 6 bases and J by 4 bases, leaving 16 bases between them. CDR3 protein: CASRADRGFYNSPLHF. The CDR3 bases are TGTGCCAGCAGGGCGGACAGAGGGTTTTATAATTCACCCCTCCACTTT.

This chain links TRBV18 with TRBJ1-4; possible D gene TRBD1, 5 bases. This CDR3 is built from 13 residues. CDR1 is KGHSH and CDR2 is LQKENI in the germline V gene. Trimming cost V 3 bases and J 8 bases, with 10 bases left between them. As DNA, the CDR3 is TGTGCCAGCTCACCCAGGGTTTGGGAAAAACTGTTTTTT. This gives the protein CASSPRVWEKLFF.

The V gene is TRBV11-3, the J gene TRBJ2-5, with D unresolved. The assigned J gene may be wrong: the sequence end matches TRBJ2-7 better. The CDR3 is made up of 15 amino acids. The germline CDR1 and CDR2 sequences are SGHNT and YENEEA. The CDR3 DNA reads as TGTGCCAGCAGCTTAGTACCGGGTGGCTCCTACGAGCAGTACTTC. As protein: CASSLVPGGSYEQYF.

This chain connects TRBV15 to TRBJ2-6; D not certain. Germline-derived CDR1 and CDR2 are LNHNV and YYDKDF (reference sequence). This CDR3 spans 14 amino acids. V dropped 0 bases and J dropped 5 bases, with 5 bases sitting between them. CDR3 sequence: CATSRDGWANVLTF. CDR3 DNA: TGTGCCACCAGCAGAGATGGGTGGGCCAACGTCCTGACTTTC.

The CDR3 nucleotides are TGCGCCAGCAGCGTTCTCCCGGGACGGTCAATCACAGATACGCAGTATTTT. Amino acid sequence: CASSVLPGRSITDTQYF. V gene TRBV5-1 combines with J gene TRBJ2-3; either TRBD1 or TRBD2 may supply D (5 bases each). The ends were cut back, 4 bases at V and 2 bases at J, with 20 bases in the middle. The germline CDR1 and CDR2 sequences are SGHRS and YFSETQ. The CDR3 has 17 residues.

V is TRBV6-5 and J is TRBJ1-2; a weak D match, TRBD1 (5 bases). The CDR3 is made up of 16 amino acids. Germline V CDR1 and CDR2: MNHEY, SVGAGI. The ends were cut back, 0 bases at V and 8 bases at J, with 19 bases in the middle. The CDR3 here is CASSYSGGRRVGGYTF. The CDR3 DNA is TGTGCCAGCAGTTACTCGGGGGGTCGGCGGGTCGGCGGCTACACCTTC.

This chain connects TRBV5-1 to TRBJ1-4; 7 bases line up with TRBD1. J gave up 2 bases and V 2 bases, and 0 bases lay outside the gene matches. Germline V gives CDR1 SGHRS, CDR2 YFSETQ. The CDR3 loop spans 14 amino acids. The CDR3 DNA reads TGCGCCAGCAGCTTACAGGGGACTAATGAAAAACTGTTTTTT. Translation: CASSLQGTNEKLFF.

V usage is TRBV14 and J usage is TRBJ1-1; D is perhaps TRBD1 (6 bases). This CDR3 spans 13 amino acids. Germline V lookup: CDR1 SGHDN, CDR2 FVKESK. V gave up 1 base and J gave up 4 bases, with 7 bases separating them. CDR3 sequence (DNA): TGTGCCAGCAGCCAAGTCAGGGGCACTGAAGCTTTCTTT. It translates to CASSQVRGTEAFF.

This clone was recorded once. The chain joins TRBV6-6 to TRBJ2-1, with 8 bases aligning to TRBD2. Trimming at V came to 2 bases and at J to 6 bases, leaving 0 bases not matched to a gene. The germline gives CDR1 MNHNY, CDR2 SVGAGI (reference sequence). The CDR3 runs to 13 residues. The CDR3, as DNA: TGTGCCAGCAGTTACCGGGAGGGCAATGAGCAGTTCTTC. The encoded protein is CASSYREGNEQFF.

V usage is TRBV15 and J usage is TRBJ1-2; 7 bases match TRBD1. CDR1 is LNHNV, CDR2 YYDKDF, per germline (reference sequence). This CDR3 is 14 amino acids long. V lost 1 base to trimming and J lost 4 bases; unmatched junction nucleotides: 3. The CDR3 here is CATSRGGGSYGYTF. As DNA, the CDR3 is TGTGCCACCAGCAGAGGAGGGGGCAGCTATGGCTACACCTTC.

The chain links TRBV28 to TRBJ2-7; 8 nucleotides agree with TRBD1. Trimming removed 7 bases from V and 2 bases from J; junction bases left unmatched: 10. The length of the CDR3 is 15 residues. Germline V CDR1 and CDR2: MDHEN, SYDVKM. The CDR3 sequence: CASTLPGTGAYEQYF. In nucleotides, the CDR3 is TGTGCCAGCACCCTACCCGGGACAGGTGCCTACGAGCAGTACTTC. Complete variable domain (other parts from reference TRBV28 and TRBJ2-7): DVKVTQSSRYLVKRTGEKVFLECVQDMDHENMFWYRQDPGLGLRLIYFSYDVKMKEKGDIPEGYSVSREKKERFSLILESASTNQTSMYLCASTLPGTGAYEQYFGPGTRLTVT.

V usage is TRBV11-2 and J usage is TRBJ1-1; the D gene is possibly TRBD1 (6 bases). Germline V lookup: CDR1 SGHAT, CDR2 FQNNGV. This CDR3 region has 14 residues. V lost 3 bases to trimming and J lost 1 base, with 9 bases between them. CDR3 in DNA: TGTGCCAGCAGCTTCCAGGGGAGGAACACTGAAGCTTTCTTT. This encodes CASSFQGRNTEAFF. The variable domain in full, with the rest retrieved from reference TRBV11-2 and TRBJ1-1, is EAGVAQSPRYKIIEKRQSVAFWCNPISGHATLYWYQQILGQGPKLLIQFQNNGVVDDSQLPKDRFSAERLKGVDSTLKIQPAKLEDSAVYLCASSFQGRNTEAFFGQGTRLTVV.

The rearrangement links TRBV29-1 to TRBJ2-3; D gene unclear. This CDR3 has 14 amino acids. The ends were cut back, 4 bases at V and 2 bases at J, with 13 bases in the middle. Per the germline V gene, CDR1 is SQVTM and CDR2 is ANQGSEA. DNA of the CDR3: TGCAGCGTTGGTGGCCAAGGAACCACAGATACGCAGTATTTT. It encodes CSVGGQGTTDTQYF.

In this sample, this clone turned up a few times. The chain joins TRBV16 to TRBJ1-2, with a possible D match to TRBD1 (5 bases). Between the trimmed V and J ends, which lost 2 bases and 0 bases, there was a span of 13 bases. This CDR3 region has 16 residues. CDR1 is KGHSY and CDR2 is FQNENV in the germline V gene. The CDR3 spells CASSQQDLTANYGYTF. DNA of the CDR3: TGTGCCAGCAGCCAACAAGATCTGACAGCTAACTATGGCTACACCTTC.

This clone was seen a few times. V usage is TRBV9 and J usage is TRBJ1-2; D is possibly TRBD1 (5 bases). V was pared by 0 bases and J by 7 bases, with 16 bases between. This CDR3 is built from 15 residues. The germline gives CDR1 SGDLS, CDR2 YYNGEE. The CDR3 DNA sequence: TGTGCCAGCAGCGTAGCGGCAGGGAAAAGTGGTGGCTACACCTTC. Protein sequence: CASSVAAGKSGGYTF.

The chain is built from TRBV19 and TRBJ2-3; D may correspond to TRBD1 or TRBD2 (5 bases each). CDR1 is LNHDA and CDR2 is SQIVND in the germline V gene (reference sequence). The CDR3 is 14 residues long. V was cut by 6 bases and J by 2 bases, with 12 bases left in between. DNA of the CDR3: TGTGCCAGTAGAGACAGAGACTACACAGATACGCAGTATTTT. It is translated as CASRDRDYTDTQYF. The variable domain in full, completed from reference TRBV19 and TRBJ2-3, reads DGGITQSPKYLFRKEGQNVTLSCEQNLNHDAMYWYRQDPGQGLRLIYYSQIVNDFQKGDIAEGYSVSREKKESFPLTVTSAQKNPTAFYLCASRDRDYTDTQYFGPGTRLTVL.

The rearrangement uses TRBV5-5 and TRBJ2-7; D is possibly TRBD1 (6 bases). The V gene lost 4 bases and the J gene lost 3 bases, with 17 bases spanning the gap. Germline V gene data show CDR1 as SGHKS and CDR2 as YYEKEE (reference sequence). This CDR3 is 15 amino acids long. CDR3 amino acids: CASSPTGQPHYEQYF. CDR3 coding DNA: TGTGCCAGCAGCCCGACTGGACAGCCCCACTACGAGCAGTACTTC.

The chain recombines TRBV9 with TRBJ2-7, with TRBD2 as a possible D gene (7 bases). The V and J ends lost 0 bases and 6 bases respectively, with 16 bases between them. Germline V gives CDR1 SGDLS, CDR2 YYNGEE. CDR3 length equals 15 residues. Here the CDR3 reads CASSVDARGGTEQYF. The CDR3 DNA follows: TGTGCCAGCAGCGTAGACGCAAGGGGGGGAACCGAGCAGTACTTC.

J is TRBJ1-2 and V is TRBV27; D is unclear. Deletions cut 8 bases from V and 2 bases from J, with 9 bases between. The CDR3 contains 12 residues. From germline, CDR1 is MNHEY and CDR2 SMNVEV (reference sequence). The CDR3 sequence is CASGRINYGYTF. In DNA, the CDR3 is TGTGCCAGCGGGAGGATAAACTATGGCTACACCTTC.